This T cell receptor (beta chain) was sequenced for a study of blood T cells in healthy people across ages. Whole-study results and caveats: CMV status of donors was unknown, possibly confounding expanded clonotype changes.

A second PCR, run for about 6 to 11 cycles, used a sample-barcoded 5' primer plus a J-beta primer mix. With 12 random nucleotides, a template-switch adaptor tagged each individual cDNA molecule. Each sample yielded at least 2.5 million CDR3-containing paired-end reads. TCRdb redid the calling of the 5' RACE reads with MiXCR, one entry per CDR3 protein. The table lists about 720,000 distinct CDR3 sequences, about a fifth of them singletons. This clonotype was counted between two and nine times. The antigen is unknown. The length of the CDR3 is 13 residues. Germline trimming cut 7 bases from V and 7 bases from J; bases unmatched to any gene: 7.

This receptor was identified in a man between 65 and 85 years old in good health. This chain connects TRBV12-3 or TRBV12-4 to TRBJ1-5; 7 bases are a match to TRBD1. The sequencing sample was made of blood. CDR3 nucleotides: TGTGCCAGCACAACAAACAGGGGCCAGCCCCAGCATTTT. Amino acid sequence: CASTTNRGQPQHF.